The rows below give T cell receptor beta chains drawn from one sample of a study of T cells in Graves' hyperthyroidism and ophthalmopathy. TCRdb recomputed calls from the multiplex PCR reads with MiXCR, one row per CDR3 protein. The sample has hundreds of thousands of distinct CDR3 sequences, approximately 18% seen once; the top ten hold roughly 17%. Sequenced sample: blood. The receptor source for this set is a woman in her fifties or sixties with Graves' hyperthyroidism that later progressed to Graves' ophthalmopathy. CDR3s include the opening cysteine and the closing phenylalanine or tryptophan. Fields, in order: clone size, J gene, V gene, D gene, CDR3 DNA, CDR3 protein. The D gene is left open where the match is weak. Size tells how often a clone was seen (once, few, many) or the class of an expanded clone, and some rows leave it out.

clone_size: NA; j_call: TRBJ1-1; v_call: TRBV13; d_call: NA; cdr3_nt: TGTGCCAGCAGGCTTCCTCAAGGTTGGACTGAAGCTTTCTTT; cdr3_aa: CASRLPQGWTEAFF
clone_size: many; j_call: TRBJ1-1; v_call: TRBV11-2; d_call: TRBD1; cdr3_nt: TGTGCCAGCAGCTTCACATCCGGGACAGGGGTGACTGAAGCTTTCTTT; cdr3_aa: CASSFTSGTGVTEAFF
clone_size: NA; j_call: TRBJ1-3; v_call: TRBV18; d_call: NA; cdr3_nt: TGTGCCAGCTCACCATCCAGTCGAAACACCATATATTTT; cdr3_aa: CASSPSSRNTIYF
clone_size: many; j_call: TRBJ2-1; v_call: TRBV3-1; d_call: TRBD1; cdr3_nt: TGTGCCAGCAGCCAAGATGTAAACAGGGGGGCCTACAATGAGCAGTTCTTC; cdr3_aa: CASSQDVNRGAYNEQFF
clone_size: NA; j_call: TRBJ1-3; v_call: TRBV18; d_call: NA; cdr3_nt: TGTGCCAGCTCGTCACGAGGCGCAGGGGAATCTGGAAACACCATATATTTT; cdr3_aa: CASSSRGAGESGNTIYF
clone_size: few; j_call: TRBJ1-1; v_call: TRBV6-1; d_call: NA; cdr3_nt: TGTGCCAGCAGTCCTTCGATTCCCGAAGCTTTCTTT; cdr3_aa: CASSPSIPEAFF
clone_size: many; j_call: TRBJ1-2; v_call: TRBV2; d_call: NA; cdr3_nt: TGTGCCAGCGTACAGGGTCTTTTCTATGGCTACACCTTC; cdr3_aa: CASVQGLFYGYTF
clone_size: few; j_call: TRBJ2-1; v_call: TRBV29-1; d_call: NA; cdr3_nt: TGCAGCGTTGAAGGCCAGGGCGGCAATGAGCAGTTCTTC; cdr3_aa: CSVEGQGGNEQFF
clone_size: few; j_call: TRBJ2-3; v_call: TRBV10-2; d_call: TRBD2; cdr3_nt: TGCGCCAGCAGTCCTAGACTAGCGGGGGGGGAATTCACAGATACGCAGTATTTT; cdr3_aa: CASSPRLAGGEFTDTQYF
clone_size: NA; j_call: TRBJ1-4; v_call: TRBV20-1; d_call: NA; cdr3_nt: TGCAGTGCTAGAGGGACGCCCAATAATGAAAAACTGTTTTTT; cdr3_aa: CSARGTPNNEKLFF
clone_size: NA; j_call: TRBJ2-7; v_call: TRBV29-1; d_call: NA; cdr3_nt: TGCAGCGTTGAATCGGTAGAGGGGACGATCGAGCAGTACTTC; cdr3_aa: CSVESVEGTIEQYF
clone_size: NA; j_call: TRBJ1-2; v_call: TRBV7-8; d_call: NA; cdr3_nt: TGTGCCAGCAGCTTAACGACAGACCCTAACTATGGCTACACCTTC; cdr3_aa: CASSLTTDPNYGYTF
clone_size: many; j_call: TRBJ2-3; v_call: TRBV30; d_call: TRBD1; cdr3_nt: TGTGCCTGGAGCGACAGGGGTTCGAGCACAGATACGCAGTATTTT; cdr3_aa: CAWSDRGSSTDTQYF
clone_size: many; j_call: TRBJ2-5; v_call: TRBV18; d_call: NA; cdr3_nt: TGTGCCAGCTCACCAGTCACTCAAGAGACCCAGTACTTC; cdr3_aa: CASSPVTQETQYF
clone_size: few; j_call: TRBJ2-5; v_call: TRBV7-3; d_call: NA; cdr3_nt: TGTGCCAGCAGCTTGGGCGGGTTAACCCAAGAGACCCAGTACTTC; cdr3_aa: CASSLGGLTQETQYF
clone_size: few; j_call: TRBJ1-5; v_call: TRBV6-1; d_call: TRBD1; cdr3_nt: TGTGCCAGCAGTGATGGACAGGATCGAGGTCAGCCCCAGCATTTT; cdr3_aa: CASSDGQDRGQPQHF